The clone carrying this TCR beta chain occurred once. This entry belongs to a study of PD-1 blockade in classical Hodgkin lymphoma. Assay used: immunoSEQ multiplex PCR; TCRdb lists only in-frame clones, some missing. This table holds 30,000 or so clones, 70% to 80% found once. V shed 2 bases, J shed 5 bases, and the junction held 8 bases outside the gene matches. The CDR3 sequence is 15 residues long. CDR1 and CDR2 (germline): SGHDT, YYEEEE. Exposure to brentuximab vedotin varied, and each patient had relapsed following autologous stem cell transplantation. The chain links TRBV5-6 to TRBJ2-5; 8 positions match TRBD1. Sequencing was performed on peripheral blood mononuclear cells (PBMCs), taken before the second cycle of nivolumab. The receptor's source is a human donor with classical Hodgkin lymphoma. For the CDR3, the DNA is TGTGCCAGCAGCTTTCCCGACAGGGGTTATGAGACCCAGTACTTC. This sequence encodes CASSFPDRGYETQYF.